The 16 T cell receptor beta chains below all came from one sample that was sequenced in a study of regulatory T cells in long-lasting Graves disease. Indicated time point: newly diagnosed GD, antithyroid drugs for less than 3 months. RNA isolated from PBMCs was used to make the TCR library. Libraries of TCR beta came from iRepertoire HTBI primers plus Arm-PCR of CDR3 regions. TCRdb itself ran the multiplex PCR reads through MiXCR, one entry per CDR3 protein. This table has 400,000 to 500,000 distinct CDR3 sequences, around 15% appearing once. This sample also appeared in a second study, on T cells in Graves' hyperthyroidism and ophthalmopathy.

Specimen: peripheral blood mononuclear cells (PBMCs), collected at new diagnosis, from a patient treated with antithyroid drugs. All receptors derive from a woman aged 45-65 years with Graves disease.

There are many counts of this clonotype. The chain carries TRBV7-6 and TRBJ2-5; 8 positions agree with TRBD2. J lost 2 bases, V lost 5 bases, and 7 bases had no gene match. The germline V gene encodes CDR1 SGHVS and CDR2 FNYEAQ. The CDR3 length is 15 residues. The CDR3 is CASSRRTSRQETQYF. CDR3 DNA: TGTGCCAGCAGCCGTAGGACTAGCAGACAAGAGACCCAGTACTTC.

Many counts were recorded for this clonotype. This sequence joins TRBV7-6 and TRBJ2-3; 11 bases match TRBD2. Trimming at V came to 6 bases and at J to 6 bases, leaving 5 bases not matched to a gene. CDR3 length: 14 amino acids. The germline V gene has CDR1 SGHVS and CDR2 FNYEAQ. CDR3 in amino acids: CASRPSGRMDTQYF. CDR3 sequence (DNA): TGTGCCAGCAGGCCTAGCGGGAGGATGGATACGCAGTATTTT. Variable domain in full (rest from reference TRBV7-6 and TRBJ2-3): GAGVSQSPRYKVTKRGQDVALRCDPISGHVSLYWYRQALGQGPEFLTYFNYEAQQDKSGLPNDRFSAERPEGSISTLTIQRTEQRDSAMYRCASRPSGRMDTQYFGPGTRLTVL.

This clonotype was seen a few times. The chain carries TRBV7-6 and TRBJ2-1; TRBD2 aligns across 9 bases. The CDR3 consists of 16 residues. Germline V CDR1 and CDR2: SGHVS, FNYEAQ. The J segment lost 4 bases and the V segment lost 4 bases, leaving 8 bases of the junction unmatched. CDR3 DNA: TGTGCCAGCAGCTCCTTTAGCGGGGGAACATACAATGAGCAGTTCTTC. Residues: CASSSFSGGTYNEQFF. The full variable domain, in which reference TRBV7-6 and TRBJ2-1 provide the parts outside the CDR3, is GAGVSQSPRYKVTKRGQDVALRCDPISGHVSLYWYRQALGQGPEFLTYFNYEAQQDKSGLPNDRFSAERPEGSISTLTIQRTEQRDSAMYRCASSSFSGGTYNEQFFGPGTRLTVL.

This clonotype was seen repeatedly, ten times or more. This chain connects TRBV2 to TRBJ2-7, with TRBD2 matching 13 bases. Unmatched junction bases numbered 7, after V lost 5 bases and J lost 3 bases. This CDR3 has 16 residues. Germline V gene sequence: CDR1 SNHLY, CDR2 FYNNEI. CDR3 coding DNA: TGTGCCAGCAGTCTAGGACTAGCGGGAGTAATCTACGAGCAGTACTTC. Protein product: CASSLGLAGVIYEQYF.

Regarding this clonotype: A much larger clonotype is one base distant, so this may be a read error. DNA for the CDR3: TGTGCCAGCAGCCTAGCGGGAGAGGGCACCGGGGAGCAGTTTTTT. This gives the protein CASSLAGEGTGEQFF. V gene TRBV7-3 combines with J gene TRBJ2-2; 10 nucleotides line up with TRBD2. Looked up from germline, CDR1 is SGHTA and CDR2 is FQGTGA. The CDR3 loop spans 15 amino acids.

Ten or more counts support this clonotype. This chain links TRBV7-8 with TRBJ1-1; possibly TRBD1 for D (5 bases). There are 15 residues in the CDR3. Germline loops: CDR1 SGHVS, CDR2 FQNEAQ. The germline V and J ends were trimmed by 5 bases and 0 bases, with 13 bases remaining between them. The CDR3: CASSRRGTLNTEAFF. DNA of the CDR3: TGTGCCAGCAGCCGGCGCGGGACCCTGAACACTGAAGCTTTCTTT.

This clonotype occurred many times. The chain combines TRBV5-1 with TRBJ2-7; no reliable D call. Between the trimmed V and J ends, which lost 0 bases and 5 bases, there was a span of 9 bases. This CDR3 has 13 amino acids. Germline lookup yields CDR1 SGHRS and CDR2 YFSETQ. CDR3 loop: CASSLEADNEQYF. CDR3 DNA sequence: TGCGCCAGCAGCTTGGAGGCAGATAACGAGCAGTACTTC.

This clonotype was seen ten or more times. For the CDR3, the DNA is TGTGCCAGCAGCAAAGACCCCGGGACCTCGAACACCGGGGAGCTGTTTTTT. It is translated as CASSKDPGTSNTGELFF. V usage is TRBV7-3 and J usage is TRBJ2-2, with D perhaps matching TRBD1 or TRBD2 (5 bases each). Deletions cut 5 bases from V and 0 bases from J, with 16 bases between. The germline V gene has CDR1 SGHTA and CDR2 FQGTGA. The CDR3 is 17 residues long. Variable domain in full (rest from reference TRBV7-3 and TRBJ2-2): GAGVSQTPSNKVTEKGKYVELRCDPISGHTALYWYRQSLGQGPEFLIYFQGTGAADDSGLPNDRFFAVRPEGSVSTLKIQRTERGDSAVYLCASSKDPGTSNTGELFFGEGSRLTVL.

This clonotype was seen at least ten times. V gene TRBV5-1 combines with J gene TRBJ2-2, with D tentatively TRBD1 (5 bases). The CDR3 extends over 13 amino acids. Trimming removed 4 bases at V and 4 bases at J, with 8 bases between. Germline CDR1 SGHRS, CDR2 YFSETQ. The CDR3 reads CASSADTTGELFF. As DNA, the CDR3 is TGCGCCAGCAGCGCGGACACCACCGGGGAGCTGTTTTTT.

J is TRBJ1-4 and V is TRBV7-6; 8 bases agree with TRBD1. V was clipped by 4 bases and J by 5 bases; unmatched bases: 6. CDR1 and CDR2 (germline): SGHVS, FNYEAQ. This CDR3 comprises 15 residues. The CDR3: CASSSPTGGNEKLFF. CDR3 DNA: TGTGCCAGCAGCTCACCCACAGGGGGGAATGAAAAACTGTTTTTT.

This clonotype has ten or more counts. This chain joins TRBV5-1 and TRBJ2-1; either TRBD1 or TRBD2 may fit D (5 bases each). CDR1 SGHRS and CDR2 YFSETQ come from the germline V gene. The CDR3 sequence is 13 residues long. V was trimmed by 6 bases and J by 6 bases, leaving 13 bases between them. The CDR3 coding sequence is TGCGCCAGCATGGGGGTAGCGTCCAATGAGCAGTTCTTC. This translates into CASMGVASNEQFF.

Many counts were recorded for this clonotype. V is TRBV12-3 or TRBV12-4 and J is TRBJ2-7; perhaps TRBD1 as D (6 bases). The length of the CDR3 is 12 residues. V was shortened by 4 bases and J by 9 bases, with 13 bases between the two germline ends. CDR3 nucleotides: TGTGCCAGCAGTTCCGACCCAGGGGTGCAGTACTTC. Protein product: CASSSDPGVQYF.

This chain connects TRBV5-4 to TRBJ2-3; 8 positions match TRBD1. The CDR3 sequence is 16 residues long. Germline V lookup: CDR1 SGHNT, CDR2 YYREEE (reference sequence). The V and J ends lost 0 bases and 7 bases, in that order; junction bases with no gene match: 10. Written as DNA, the CDR3 is TGTGCCAGCAGCTTGGACGGCAGGGGGCGCGTAAATACGCAGTATTTT. Translating it yields CASSLDGRGRVNTQYF.

Concerning this clonotype itself: This clone may be a read error of a much larger clone one base away. This rearrangement joins TRBV12-3 or TRBV12-4 to TRBJ2-7, with 10 positions matching TRBD2. The CDR3 is made up of 15 amino acids. DNA for the CDR3: TGTGCCGGCAGTTTGCGGACTAGCGGTTTCTACGAGCAGTACTTC. Translating gives CAGSLRTSGFYEQYF.

This clonotype was seen at least ten times. The V gene is TRBV12-3 or TRBV12-4, the J gene TRBJ1-5; 8 positions agree with TRBD1. V trimming: 6 bases; J trimming: 4 bases; junction bases outside the gene matches: 8. The CDR3 runs 15 residues. The DNA for the CDR3 is TGTGCCAGCAGCCCTACAGGGGGATTTAATCAGCCCCAGCATTTT. Translated: CASSPTGGFNQPQHF.

This clonotype has ten or more counts. CDR3 region: CASSGAGGVTYEQYF. The CDR3 DNA is TGTGCCAGCAGTGGGGCGGGCGGAGTGACTTACGAGCAGTACTTC. The V gene is TRBV6-1, the J gene TRBJ2-7; weak D call: TRBD2 (5 bases). Looked up from germline, CDR1 is MNHNS and CDR2 is SASEGT. This CDR3 has 15 amino acids. Trimming took 4 bases from V and 4 from J, leaving 17 bases between them.